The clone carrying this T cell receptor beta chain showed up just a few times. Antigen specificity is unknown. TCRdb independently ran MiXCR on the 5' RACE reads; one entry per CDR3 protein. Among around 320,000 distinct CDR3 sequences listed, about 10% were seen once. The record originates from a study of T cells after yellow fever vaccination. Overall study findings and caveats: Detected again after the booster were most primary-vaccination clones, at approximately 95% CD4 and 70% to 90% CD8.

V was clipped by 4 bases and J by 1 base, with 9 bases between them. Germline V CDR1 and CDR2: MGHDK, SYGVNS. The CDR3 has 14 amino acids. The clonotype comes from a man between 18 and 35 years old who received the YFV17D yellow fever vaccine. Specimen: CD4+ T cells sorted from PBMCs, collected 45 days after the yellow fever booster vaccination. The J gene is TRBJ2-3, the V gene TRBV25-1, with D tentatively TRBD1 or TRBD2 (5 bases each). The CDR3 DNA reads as TGTGCCAGCAGTGCCCGGGACGGCACAGATACGCAGTATTTT. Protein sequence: CASSARDGTDTQYF.